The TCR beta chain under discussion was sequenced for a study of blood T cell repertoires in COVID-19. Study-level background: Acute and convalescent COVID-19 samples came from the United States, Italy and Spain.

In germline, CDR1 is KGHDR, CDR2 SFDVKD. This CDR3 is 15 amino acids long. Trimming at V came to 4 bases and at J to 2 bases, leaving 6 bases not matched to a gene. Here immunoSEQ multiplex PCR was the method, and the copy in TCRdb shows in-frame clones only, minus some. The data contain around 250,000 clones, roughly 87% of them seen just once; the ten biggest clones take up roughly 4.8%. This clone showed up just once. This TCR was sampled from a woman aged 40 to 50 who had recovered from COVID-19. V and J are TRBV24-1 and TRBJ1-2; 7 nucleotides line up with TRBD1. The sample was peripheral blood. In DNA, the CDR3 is TGTGCCACCAGTGACACCGGGACAGACAACTATGGCTACACCTTC. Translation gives CATSDTGTDNYGYTF.